These 4 T cell receptor beta chains were sequenced from one sample in a study of shared clonotypes between healthy human individuals. The assay was immunoSEQ multiplex PCR, and TCRdb's table has in-frame clones only and misses some. The sample lists 150,000 to 200,000 clones; approximately 70% were seen once. The specimen was memory CD4+ T cells sorted from blood. As for subset: CD45RA-negative fraction. These receptors originate from a man aged 25 to 40 in good health.

The V gene is TRBV29-1, the J gene TRBJ2-3; perhaps TRBD1 as D (6 bases). The CDR3 covers 12 residues. CDR1 is SQVTM, CDR2 ANQGSEA, per germline. This chain's CDR3 is CTGSQGTDTQYF. DNA of the CDR3: TGCACCGGTAGTCAGGGGACAGATACGCAGTATTTT.

The rearrangement uses TRBV6-6 and TRBJ2-3; a weak D match, TRBD1 (6 bases). CDR3 length: 15 residues. V lost 6 bases and J lost 1, with 14 bases in between. The germline CDR1 and CDR2 sequences are MNHNY and SVGAGI (reference sequence). The CDR3 nucleotides are TGTGCCAGCAGCGGCCTTAGACAGGGCACAGATACGCAGTATTTT. Translating gives CASSGLRQGTDTQYF.

The chain couples TRBV29-1 to TRBJ1-1; D unresolved. The CDR3 is 10 amino acids. V was cut by 7 bases and J by 1 base, with 4 bases left in between. Per the germline V gene, CDR1 is SQVTM and CDR2 is ANQGSEA. The DNA for the CDR3 is TGCAGCGGGCGGAACACTGAAGCTTTCTTT. Encoded protein: CSGRNTEAFF.

In this sample, this clone turned up a few times. CDR3 nucleotides: TGTGCCAGCAGTGAACGGGGGTATGGCTACACCTTC. Translation gives CASSERGYGYTF. The chain uses TRBV2 and TRBJ1-2, with D tentatively TRBD1 (5 bases). This CDR3 has 12 amino acids. V was cut by 2 bases and J by 5 bases, with 6 bases left in between. Germline V gene sequence: CDR1 SNHLY, CDR2 FYNNEI.